This TCR beta chain was captured in a study of chemoradiotherapy in HPV16-positive cancers. Sequencing was performed with immunoSEQ multiplex PCR; in TCRdb, only in-frame clones are kept and a portion is missing. Among 9,200 or so clones listed, around 80% were seen once. Samples were taken several times over chemoradiotherapy. Study-wide points: Functional assays defining HPV-specific T cells used only two HPV16-positive patients. Candidate HPV-specific clones and E7-related TCR motifs grew in tumor during treatment.

This clone was detected a few times. The antigen remains unidentified. In germline, CDR1 is GTSNPN, CDR2 SVGIG (reference sequence). This CDR3 spans 14 amino acids. V shed 8 bases and J 5 bases; nucleotides not matched to a gene: 11. V is TRBV30 and J is TRBJ1-1; 10 positions agree with TRBD1. The sequence was collected from a human donor with HPV-associated anogenital cancer. Sequencing used tumor tissue, obtained from a patient who underwent chemoradiotherapy. The CDR3: CARTPGQGLTEAFF. CDR3 in DNA: TGTGCCCGAACCCCGGGACAGGGGTTGACTGAAGCTTTCTTT.